The 13 T cell receptor beta chains below were found in one sample sequenced in a study of beta chain features in type 1 diabetes. The study reverse transcribed the entire isolated RNA, so it sequenced expressed TCRB transcripts. TCRdb keeps only in-frame clones here, not all; method: immunoSEQ multiplex PCR. The sample yields 200,000 to 250,000 clones, around 68% seen once. The material sequenced was naive CD4+ T cells from blood. These receptors were collected from a man younger than 45 in good health.

A few counts support this clone. Here the CDR3 DNA reads TGTGCCAGCGGGTTAGGGTCAGATACGCAGTATTTT. Amino acid sequence: CASGLGSDTQYF. V usage is TRBV13 and J usage is TRBJ2-3; no clear D gene. CDR1 and CDR2 (germline): PRHDT, FYEKMQ (reference sequence). The CDR3 covers 12 residues. V was shortened by 8 bases and J by 4 bases, with 10 bases between the two germline ends.

This clone appeared a few times. The chain has TRBV7-9 and TRBJ2-5, with 7 bases lining up with TRBD1. In germline, CDR1 is SEHNR, CDR2 FQNEAQ (reference sequence). The CDR3 is made up of 17 amino acids. The J segment lost 4 bases and the V segment lost 4 bases, leaving 15 bases of the junction unmatched. The CDR3: CASSWTQQTGSGETQYF. CDR3 DNA sequence: TGTGCCAGCAGCTGGACCCAACAGACAGGGTCGGGAGAGACCCAGTACTTC.

The chain employs TRBV9 and TRBJ2-7, with 7 bases lining up with TRBD1. The germline CDR1 and CDR2 sequences are SGDLS and YYNGEE. V shed 1 base, J shed 2 bases, and the junction held 6 bases outside the gene matches. The CDR3 spans 15 residues. In nucleotides, the CDR3 is TGTGCCAGCAGCGTAACAGGGGATAGAACCTACGAGCAGTACTTC. Translated: CASSVTGDRTYEQYF.

This clone is a singleton in its sample. This chain links TRBV15 with TRBJ2-2; D ambiguous. Germline V gene sequence: CDR1 LNHNV, CDR2 YYDKDF (reference sequence). The V and J ends lost 0 bases and 7 bases respectively, with 15 bases between them. The CDR3 spans 16 residues. The CDR3 DNA reads TGTGCCACCAGCAGAGATTCGAGGACCTCGGGCGGGGAGCTGTTTTTT. It is translated as CATSRDSRTSGGELFF.

V gene TRBV7-2 combines with J gene TRBJ2-1, with TRBD2 identical over 9 bases. The CDR3 covers 15 residues. The ends lost 3 bases at V and 4 bases at J; junction bases unmatched: 4. In germline, CDR1 is SGHTA, CDR2 FQGNSA. DNA for the CDR3: TGTGCCAGCAGCTTCGCGAGCGGGAGGTACAATGAGCAGTTCTTC. This codes for CASSFASGRYNEQFF.

The rearrangement joins TRBV30 to TRBJ2-2, with 8 bases fitting TRBD1. The germline V gene has CDR1 GTSNPN and CDR2 SVGIG (reference sequence). The trim removed 2 bases at V and 4 bases at J, leaving 12 bases unmatched. This CDR3 comprises 17 residues. Written as DNA, the CDR3 is TGTGCCTGGAGTACAGGGGGTCCTGGTGGGAGCACCGGGGAGCTGTTTTTT. Its protein product is CAWSTGGPGGSTGELFF.

This clone came up a few times. The chain recombines TRBV5-4 with TRBJ2-3; a weak D match, TRBD1 (6 bases). There are 15 residues in the CDR3. Germline CDR1 SGHNT, CDR2 YYREEE (reference sequence). Trimming left V 2 bases short and J 1 base short, with 11 bases between. This CDR3 reads CASSFGGAGTDTQYF. The DNA of the CDR3 is TGTGCCAGCAGCTTTGGGGGCGCCGGCACAGATACGCAGTATTTT.

The chain carries TRBV27 and TRBJ2-1; D may be TRBD1 (5 bases). Trimming left V 5 bases short and J 10 bases short, with 12 bases between. Germline values: CDR1 MNHEY, CDR2 SMNVEV (reference sequence). CDR3 size: 12 residues. CDR3 in amino acids: CASSPLAGEQFF. The CDR3 DNA is TGTGCCAGCAGTCCCTTGGCAGGGGAGCAGTTCTTC.

Concerning this clone: Other DNA sequences in this specimen translate into the identical CDR3. The chain employs TRBV30 and TRBJ1-2; D ambiguous. Germline V lookup: CDR1 GTSNPN, CDR2 SVGIG (reference sequence). V was shortened by 0 bases and J by 2 bases, with 7 bases between the two germline ends. The CDR3 spans 13 residues. In DNA, the CDR3 is TGTGCCTGGAGTGTGGGCCTAAACTATGGCTACACCTTC. Encoded protein: CAWSVGLNYGYTF.

The chain carries TRBV10-3 and TRBJ2-3; 10 bases line up with TRBD2. CDR3 length equals 15 residues. Trimming at V came to 4 bases and at J to 0 bases, leaving 1 base not matched to a gene. CDR1 and CDR2 (germline): ENHRY, SYGVKD. CDR3 protein: CAISALAGSTDTQYF. The CDR3 nucleotides read TGTGCCATCAGTGCACTAGCGGGAAGCACAGATACGCAGTATTTT.

This clone was recorded only once. CDR3 coding DNA: TGTGCCAGCAGTTTAGGTCTAGCGGGAGTCGAGCAGTACTTC. Translating it yields CASSLGLAGVEQYF. V and J are TRBV28 and TRBJ2-7; TRBD2 aligns across 10 bases. V shed 2 bases and J 6 bases; nucleotides not matched to a gene: 4. There are 14 residues in the CDR3. The germline CDR1 and CDR2 sequences are MDHEN and SYDVKM.

V usage is TRBV29-1 and J usage is TRBJ2-7; D gene uncertain. V shed 4 bases and J shed 2 bases, with 9 bases lying between them. The germline V gene encodes CDR1 SQVTM and CDR2 ANQGSEA. This CDR3 is 12 amino acids long. DNA of the CDR3: TGCAGCGTTGTTTCGGCTACCTACGAGCAGTACTTC. Residues: CSVVSATYEQYF.

V usage is TRBV5-4 and J usage is TRBJ1-4; TRBD1 is a possible D gene (6 bases). Germline loops: CDR1 SGHNT, CDR2 YYREEE (reference sequence). Trimming cost V 4 bases and J 0 bases, with 10 bases left between them. The CDR3 is 15 residues long. CDR3 amino acids: CASSPDSSTNEKLFF. CDR3 bases: TGTGCCAGCAGCCCGGACAGCTCAACTAATGAAAAACTGTTTTTT. The full variable domain, with the rest looked up from reference TRBV5-4 and TRBJ1-4, is ETGVTQSPTHLIKTRGQQVTLRCSSQSGHNTVSWYQQALGQGPQFIFQYYREEENGRGNFPPRFSGLQFPNYSSELNVNALELDDSALYLCASSPDSSTNEKLFFGSGTQLSVL.